The clone carrying this T cell receptor beta chain turned up a few times. Its matching antigen is unknown. The sample is drawn from a study of blood T cells in healthy people across ages. Study findings and constraints: With naive T cell percentage, TCR beta diversity showed a strong correlation.

Drawing of peripheral blood yielded about 9.8 milliliters from each donor. Primers used in a second PCR of roughly 6 to 12 cycles were a sample-barcoded 5' primer and a J-beta primer mix. TCRdb reprocessed the 5' RACE reads with MiXCR, giving one entry per CDR3 protein. Among over 600,000 distinct CDR3 sequences, around half were seen once, and the ten largest hold around 18%. Germline CDR1 and CDR2: MDHEN and SYDVKM. The CDR3 spans 13 residues. V was clipped by 8 bases and J by 4 bases, with 15 bases between them. Sequencing was carried out using blood. The origin of this receptor is an elderly man in good health. This rearrangement joins TRBV28 to TRBJ2-7; tentative D call: TRBD2 (6 bases). In DNA form, the CDR3 reads TGTGCCAGCCGTGGGGCGGGACGTTACGAGCAGTACTTC. The encoded protein is CASRGAGRYEQYF.